The present T cell receptor (beta chain) was sequenced within a study of blood T cell repertoires in COVID-19. The overall study: Acute and convalescent COVID-19 samples came from the United States, Italy and Spain.

In this sample, this clone turned up a few times. Germline V gives CDR1 MNHEY, CDR2 SVGEGT. Trimming stripped 2 bases from V and 4 bases from J, with 11 bases between. CDR3 length: 14 amino acids. Some clones are missing from TCRdb's copy, which holds only in-frame ones; the method was immunoSEQ multiplex PCR. The sample has 100,000 to 150,000 clones, 81% seen once. The chain recombines TRBV6-2 or TRBV6-3 with TRBJ1-2; the D is unclear. This TCR was recovered from a man aged 25-45 years with COVID-19, enrolled during active disease. The sequencing input was peripheral blood. As DNA, the CDR3 is TGTGCCAGCAGTTACAGGGCGGAGGGCTATGGCTACACCTTC. Amino acid sequence: CASSYRAEGYGYTF.